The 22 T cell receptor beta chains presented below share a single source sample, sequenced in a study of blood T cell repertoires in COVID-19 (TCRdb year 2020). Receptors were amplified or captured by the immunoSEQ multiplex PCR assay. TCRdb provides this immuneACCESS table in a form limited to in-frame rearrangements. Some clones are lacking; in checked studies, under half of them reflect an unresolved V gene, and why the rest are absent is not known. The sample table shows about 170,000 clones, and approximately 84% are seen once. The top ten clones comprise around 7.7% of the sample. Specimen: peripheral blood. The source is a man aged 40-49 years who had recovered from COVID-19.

The CDR3 protein is CASTSNRFNYGYTF. The CDR3, as DNA: TGTGCCAGCACCTCGAACAGATTCAACTATGGCTACACCTTC. The chain couples TRBV6-5 to TRBJ1-2, with unresolved D. Germline V lookup: CDR1 MNHEY, CDR2 SVGAGI. Between the trimmed V and J ends, which lost 7 bases and 2 bases, there was a span of 14 bases. This CDR3 region has 14 residues.

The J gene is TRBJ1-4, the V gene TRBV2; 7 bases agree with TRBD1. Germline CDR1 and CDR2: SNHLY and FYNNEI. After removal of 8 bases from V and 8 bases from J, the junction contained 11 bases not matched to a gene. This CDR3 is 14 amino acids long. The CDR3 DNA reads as TGTGCCAGCTCACGTGGAGGGGGCAGAGAAAAACTGTTTTTT. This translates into CASSRGGGREKLFF. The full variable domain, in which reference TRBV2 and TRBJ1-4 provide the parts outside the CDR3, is EPEVTQTPSHQVTQMGQEVILRCVPISNHLYFYWYRQILGQKVEFLVSFYNNEISEKSEIFDDQFSVERPDGSNFTLKIRSTKLEDSAMYFCASSRGGGREKLFFGSGTQLSVL.

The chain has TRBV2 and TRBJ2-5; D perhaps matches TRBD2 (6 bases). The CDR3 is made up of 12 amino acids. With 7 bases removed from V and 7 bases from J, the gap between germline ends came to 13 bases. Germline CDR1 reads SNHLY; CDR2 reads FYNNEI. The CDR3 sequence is CASTAGRGTQYF. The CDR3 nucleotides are TGTGCCAGCACGGCGGGGCGCGGGACCCAGTACTTC.

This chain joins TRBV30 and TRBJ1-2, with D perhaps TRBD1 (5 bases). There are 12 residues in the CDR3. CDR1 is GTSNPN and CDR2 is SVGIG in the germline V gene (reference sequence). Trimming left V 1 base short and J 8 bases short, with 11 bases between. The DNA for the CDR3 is TGTGCCTGGAGTGCCCAGGGAAACGGCTACACCTTC. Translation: CAWSAQGNGYTF.

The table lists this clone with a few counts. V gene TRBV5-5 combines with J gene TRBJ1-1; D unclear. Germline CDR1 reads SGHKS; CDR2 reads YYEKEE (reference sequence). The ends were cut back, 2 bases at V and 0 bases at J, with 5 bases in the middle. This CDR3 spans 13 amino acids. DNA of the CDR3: TGTGCCAGCAGCTTCGACTTGAACACTGAAGCTTTCTTT. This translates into CASSFDLNTEAFF.

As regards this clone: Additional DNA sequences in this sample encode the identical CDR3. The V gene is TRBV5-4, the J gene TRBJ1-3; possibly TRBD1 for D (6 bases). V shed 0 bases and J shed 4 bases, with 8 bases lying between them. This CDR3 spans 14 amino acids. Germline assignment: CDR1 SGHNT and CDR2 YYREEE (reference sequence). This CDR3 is CASSLAGAGNTIYF. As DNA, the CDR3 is TGTGCCAGCAGCTTGGCAGGGGCCGGAAACACCATATATTTT.

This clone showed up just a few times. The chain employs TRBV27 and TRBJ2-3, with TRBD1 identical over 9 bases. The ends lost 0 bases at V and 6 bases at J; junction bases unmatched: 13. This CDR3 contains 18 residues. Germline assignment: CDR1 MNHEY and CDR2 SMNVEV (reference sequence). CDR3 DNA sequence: TGTGCCAGCAGTTTATCGGGAGAGGGACAGGGACGGATTGATACGCAGTATTTT. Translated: CASSLSGEGQGRIDTQYF.

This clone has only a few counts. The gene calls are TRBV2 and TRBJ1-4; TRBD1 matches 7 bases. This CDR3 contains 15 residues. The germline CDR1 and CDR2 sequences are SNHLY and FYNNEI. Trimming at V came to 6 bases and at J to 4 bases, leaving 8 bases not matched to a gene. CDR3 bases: TGTGCCAGCAGCCGACAGGGTACTGGTAATGAAAAACTGTTTTTT. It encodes CASSRQGTGNEKLFF.

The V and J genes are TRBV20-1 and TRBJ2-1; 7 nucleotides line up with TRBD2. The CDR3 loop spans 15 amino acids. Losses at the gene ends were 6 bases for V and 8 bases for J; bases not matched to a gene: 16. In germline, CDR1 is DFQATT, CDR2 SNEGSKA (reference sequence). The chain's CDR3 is CSASRGEILLDEQFF. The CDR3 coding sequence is TGCAGTGCCAGTCGGGGGGAGATTCTTTTGGATGAGCAGTTCTTC.

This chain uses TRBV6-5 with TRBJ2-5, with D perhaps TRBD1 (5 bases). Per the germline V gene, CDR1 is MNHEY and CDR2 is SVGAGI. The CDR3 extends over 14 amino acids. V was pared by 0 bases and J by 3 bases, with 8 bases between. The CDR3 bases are TGTGCCAGCAGTTACTCTACAGGAGAAGAGACCCAGTACTTC. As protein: CASSYSTGEETQYF.

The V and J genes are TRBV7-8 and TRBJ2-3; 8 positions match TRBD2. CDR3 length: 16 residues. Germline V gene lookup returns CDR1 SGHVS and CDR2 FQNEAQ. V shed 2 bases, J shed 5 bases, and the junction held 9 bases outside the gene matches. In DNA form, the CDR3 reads TGTGCCAGCAGCTTAAAGGCGGGAGGAGGGGAAGATACGCAGTATTTT. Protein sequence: CASSLKAGGGEDTQYF.

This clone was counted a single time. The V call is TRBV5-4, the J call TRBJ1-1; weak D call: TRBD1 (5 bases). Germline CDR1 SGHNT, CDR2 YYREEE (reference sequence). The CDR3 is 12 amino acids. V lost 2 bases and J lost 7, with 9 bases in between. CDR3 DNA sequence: TGTGCCAGCAGCTTCCAGGGCATTGAAGCTTTCTTT. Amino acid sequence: CASSFQGIEAFF.

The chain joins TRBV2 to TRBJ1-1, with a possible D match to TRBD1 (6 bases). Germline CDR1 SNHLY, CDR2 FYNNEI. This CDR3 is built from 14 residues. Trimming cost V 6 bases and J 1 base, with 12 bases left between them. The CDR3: CASRATGSNTEAFF. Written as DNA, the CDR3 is TGTGCCAGCAGGGCTACAGGGTCGAACACTGAAGCTTTCTTT.

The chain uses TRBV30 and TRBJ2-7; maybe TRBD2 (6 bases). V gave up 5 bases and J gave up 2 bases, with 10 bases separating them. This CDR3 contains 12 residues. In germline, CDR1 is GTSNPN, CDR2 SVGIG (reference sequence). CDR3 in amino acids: CAWGRGTYEQYF. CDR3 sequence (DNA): TGTGCCTGGGGGCGGGGAACCTACGAGCAGTACTTC.

CDR3 amino acids: CASSTGGRDTQYF. CDR3 DNA sequence: TGTGCCAGCAGTACAGGGGGCAGGGATACGCAGTATTTT. The chain links TRBV12-3 or TRBV12-4 to TRBJ2-3; 9 bases match TRBD1. The CDR3 contains 13 residues. Trimming at V came to 5 bases and at J to 6 bases, leaving 3 bases not matched to a gene.

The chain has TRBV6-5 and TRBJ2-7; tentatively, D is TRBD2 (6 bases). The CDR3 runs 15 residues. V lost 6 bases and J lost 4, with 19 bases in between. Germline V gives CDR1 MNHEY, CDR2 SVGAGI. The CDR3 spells CASRETDPAGYEQYF. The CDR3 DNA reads TGTGCCAGCAGGGAGACAGACCCCGCGGGGTACGAGCAGTACTTC.

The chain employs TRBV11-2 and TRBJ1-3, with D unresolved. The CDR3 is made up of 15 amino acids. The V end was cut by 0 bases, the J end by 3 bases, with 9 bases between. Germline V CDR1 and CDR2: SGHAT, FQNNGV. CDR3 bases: TGTGCCAGCAGCTTAGAGACTCTTATTGGAAACACCATATATTTT. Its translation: CASSLETLIGNTIYF. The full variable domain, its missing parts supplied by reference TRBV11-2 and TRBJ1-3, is EAGVAQSPRYKIIEKRQSVAFWCNPISGHATLYWYQQILGQGPKLLIQFQNNGVVDDSQLPKDRFSAERLKGVDSTLKIQPAKLEDSAVYLCASSLETLIGNTIYFGEGSWLTVV.

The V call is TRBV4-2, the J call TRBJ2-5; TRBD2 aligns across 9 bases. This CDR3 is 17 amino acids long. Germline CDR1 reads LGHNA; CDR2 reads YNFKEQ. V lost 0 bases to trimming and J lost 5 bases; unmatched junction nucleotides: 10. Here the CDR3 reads CASSQDLRREGRETQYF. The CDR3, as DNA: TGTGCCAGCAGCCAAGATCTACGGCGGGAGGGCCGGGAGACCCAGTACTTC.

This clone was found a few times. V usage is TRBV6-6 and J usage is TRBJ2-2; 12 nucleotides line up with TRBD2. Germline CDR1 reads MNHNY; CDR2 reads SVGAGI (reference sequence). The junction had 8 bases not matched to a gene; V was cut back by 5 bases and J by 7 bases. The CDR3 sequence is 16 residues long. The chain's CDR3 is CASSHDLGLAGGELFF. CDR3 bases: TGTGCCAGCAGTCACGACCTGGGACTAGCGGGCGGGGAGCTGTTTTTT.

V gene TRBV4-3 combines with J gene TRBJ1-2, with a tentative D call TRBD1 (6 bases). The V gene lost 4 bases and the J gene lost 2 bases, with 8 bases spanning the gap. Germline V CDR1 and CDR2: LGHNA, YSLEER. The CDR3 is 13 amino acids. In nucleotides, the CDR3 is TGCGCCAGCAGCCTCGACAGGAACTATGGCTACACCTTC. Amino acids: CASSLDRNYGYTF.

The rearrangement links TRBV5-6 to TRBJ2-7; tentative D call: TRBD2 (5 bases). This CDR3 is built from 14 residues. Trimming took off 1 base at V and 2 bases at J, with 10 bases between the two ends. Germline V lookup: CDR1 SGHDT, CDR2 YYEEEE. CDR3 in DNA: TGTGCCAGCAGCTTGAACGGGATTACCTACGAGCAGTACTTC. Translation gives CASSLNGITYEQYF. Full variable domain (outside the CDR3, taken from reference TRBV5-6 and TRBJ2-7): DAGVTQSPTHLIKTRGQQVTLRCSPKSGHDTVSWYQQALGQGPQFIFQYYEEEERQRGNFPDRFSGHQFPNYSSELNVNALLLGDSALYLCASSLNGITYEQYFGPGTRLTVT.

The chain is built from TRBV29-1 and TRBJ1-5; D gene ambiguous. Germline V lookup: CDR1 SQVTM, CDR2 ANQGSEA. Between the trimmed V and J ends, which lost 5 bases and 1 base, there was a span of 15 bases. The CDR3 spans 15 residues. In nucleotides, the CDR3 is TGCAGCGTTAACGGCGAAACGGGGAGCAATCAGCCCCAGCATTTT. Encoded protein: CSVNGETGSNQPQHF.